This TCR beta chain was observed in a study of early T cells in non-severe SARS-CoV-2 infection. For the study at large: The sequenced material was bulk RNA from unsorted whole blood, and its chains were unpaired.

This clonotype occurred a few times. Its antigen is not known. Study findings and constraints: Comparison of clonotypes with VDJdb favored anti-spike CD8 responses while missing private and CD4 specificities.

Attached unique molecular identifiers marked individual cDNA molecules. In TCRdb, the 5' RACE reads were re-called with MiXCR into one record per CDR3 protein. Of 60,000 or so distinct CDR3 sequences listed, 8.5% to 12% are singletons. Trimming cost V 1 base and J 0 bases, with 6 bases left between them. The V gene's germline CDR1 is MGHRA and CDR2 YSYEKL. CDR3 length: 14 residues. This receptor was identified in an adult who was a healthcare worker with PCR-confirmed SARS-CoV-2 infection or an uninfected control (not recorded which). Input material: whole blood. V usage is TRBV4-1 and J usage is TRBJ1-1; D remains unclear. CDR3 sequence: CASSQVGLNTEAFF. The CDR3 DNA reads TGCGCCAGCAGCCAAGTCGGACTGAACACTGAAGCTTTCTTT.